This T cell receptor beta chain originates from a study of blood T cell repertoires in COVID-19. Overall study context: The United States, Italy and Spain were the sources of the acute and convalescent COVID-19 samples.

Trimming stripped 5 bases from V and 10 bases from J, with 9 bases between. CDR3 length equals 10 residues. CDR1 and CDR2 (germline): GTSNPN, SVGIG (reference sequence). In assigning cohorts, the study relied on participant-reported clinical history. Assay used: immunoSEQ multiplex PCR; TCRdb lists only in-frame clones, some missing. The sample consists of around 240,000 clones, around 88% of them appearing once. The sequence was collected from a woman in her fifties or sixties who had recovered from COVID-19. What was sequenced was PBMCs or T cells enriched from blood (not recorded which). The J gene is TRBJ2-1, the V gene TRBV30; perhaps TRBD2 as D (6 bases). CDR3 bases: TGTGCCTGGGGGGCGGGGGAGCAGTTCTTC. Its protein product is CAWGAGEQFF.